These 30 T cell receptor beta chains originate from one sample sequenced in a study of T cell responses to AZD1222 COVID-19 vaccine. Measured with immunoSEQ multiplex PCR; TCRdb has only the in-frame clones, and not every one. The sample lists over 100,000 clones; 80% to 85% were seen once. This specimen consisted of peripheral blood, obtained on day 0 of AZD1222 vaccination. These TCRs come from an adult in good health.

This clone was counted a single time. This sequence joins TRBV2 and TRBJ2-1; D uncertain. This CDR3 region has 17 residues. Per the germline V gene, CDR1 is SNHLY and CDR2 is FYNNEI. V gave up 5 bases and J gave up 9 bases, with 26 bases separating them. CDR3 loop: CASSPNPYYVRSTEQFF. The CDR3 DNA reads TGTGCCAGCAGTCCAAACCCTTACTATGTTAGATCGACTGAGCAGTTCTTC.

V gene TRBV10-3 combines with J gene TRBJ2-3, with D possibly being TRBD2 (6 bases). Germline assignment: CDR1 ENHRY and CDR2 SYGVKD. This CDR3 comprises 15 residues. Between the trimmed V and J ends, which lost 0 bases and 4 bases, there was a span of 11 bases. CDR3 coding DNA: TGTGCCATCAGTGAGTCCACTAGCAGTCCAGATACGCAGTATTTT. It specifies CAISESTSSPDTQYF.

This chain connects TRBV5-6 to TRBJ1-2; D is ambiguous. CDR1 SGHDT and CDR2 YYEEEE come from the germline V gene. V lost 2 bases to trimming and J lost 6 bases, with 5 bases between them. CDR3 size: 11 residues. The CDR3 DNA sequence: TGTGCCAGCAGCTTAAATCATGGCTACACCTTC. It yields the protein CASSLNHGYTF. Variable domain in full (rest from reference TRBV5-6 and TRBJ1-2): DAGVTQSPTHLIKTRGQQVTLRCSPKSGHDTVSWYQQALGQGPQFIFQYYEEEERQRGNFPDRFSGHQFPNYSSELNVNALLLGDSALYLCASSLNHGYTFGSGTRLTVV.

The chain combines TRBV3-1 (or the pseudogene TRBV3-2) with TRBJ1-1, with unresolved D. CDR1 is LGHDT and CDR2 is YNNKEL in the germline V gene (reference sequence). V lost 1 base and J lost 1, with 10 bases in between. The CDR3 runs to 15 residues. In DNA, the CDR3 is TGTGCCAGCAGCCAAGCTGTCAGATGGAACACTGAAGCTTTCTTT. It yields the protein CASSQAVRWNTEAFF.

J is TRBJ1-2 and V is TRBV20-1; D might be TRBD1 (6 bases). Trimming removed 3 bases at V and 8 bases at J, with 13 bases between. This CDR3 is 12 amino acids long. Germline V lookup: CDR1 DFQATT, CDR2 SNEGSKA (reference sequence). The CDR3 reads CSASPGARGYTF. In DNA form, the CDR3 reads TGCAGTGCTAGTCCGGGGGCAAGAGGCTACACCTTC.

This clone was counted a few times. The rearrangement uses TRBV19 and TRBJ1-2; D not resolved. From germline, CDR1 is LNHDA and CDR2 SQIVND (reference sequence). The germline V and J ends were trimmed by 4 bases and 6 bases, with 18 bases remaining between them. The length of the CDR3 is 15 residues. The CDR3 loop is CASSNPSGGRDGYTF. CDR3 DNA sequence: TGTGCCAGTAGTAACCCCTCGGGAGGTAGAGATGGCTACACCTTC.

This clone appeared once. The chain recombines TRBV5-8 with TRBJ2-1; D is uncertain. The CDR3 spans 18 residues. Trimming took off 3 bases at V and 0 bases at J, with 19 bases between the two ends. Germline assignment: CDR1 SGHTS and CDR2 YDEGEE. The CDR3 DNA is TGTGCCAGCAGCTCCCTTTCCGCAGGACGAAGCTCCTACAATGAGCAGTTCTTC. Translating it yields CASSSLSAGRSSYNEQFF.

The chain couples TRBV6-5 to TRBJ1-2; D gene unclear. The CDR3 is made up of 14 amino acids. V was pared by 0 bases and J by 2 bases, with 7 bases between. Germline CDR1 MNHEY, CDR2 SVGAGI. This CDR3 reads CASSYSGSNYGYTF. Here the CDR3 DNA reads TGTGCCAGCAGTTACTCCGGCAGCAACTATGGCTACACCTTC.

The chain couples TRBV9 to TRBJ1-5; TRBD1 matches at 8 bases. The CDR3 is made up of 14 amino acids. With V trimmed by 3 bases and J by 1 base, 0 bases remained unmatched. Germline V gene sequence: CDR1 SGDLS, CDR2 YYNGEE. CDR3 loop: CASSGQGSNQPQHF. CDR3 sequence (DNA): TGTGCCAGCAGCGGACAGGGGAGCAATCAGCCCCAGCATTTT.

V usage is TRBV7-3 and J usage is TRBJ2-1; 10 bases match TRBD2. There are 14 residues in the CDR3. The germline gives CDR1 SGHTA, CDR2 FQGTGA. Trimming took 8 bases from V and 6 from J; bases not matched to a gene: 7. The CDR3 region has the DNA TGTGCCAGCTCCCGGACTAGCGGTACCAATGAGCAGTTCTTC. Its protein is CASSRTSGTNEQFF.

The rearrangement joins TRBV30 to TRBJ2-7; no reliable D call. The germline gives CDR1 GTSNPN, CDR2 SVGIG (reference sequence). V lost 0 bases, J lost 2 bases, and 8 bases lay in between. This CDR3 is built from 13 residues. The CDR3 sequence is CAWSVLQPYEQYF. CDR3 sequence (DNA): TGTGCCTGGAGTGTATTACAGCCCTACGAGCAGTACTTC.

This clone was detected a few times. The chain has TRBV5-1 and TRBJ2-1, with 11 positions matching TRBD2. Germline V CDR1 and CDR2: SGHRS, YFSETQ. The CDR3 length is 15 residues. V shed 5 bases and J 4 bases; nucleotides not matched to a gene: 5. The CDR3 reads CASSLTSGIYNEQFF. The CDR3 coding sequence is TGCGCCAGCAGTTTGACTAGCGGGATTTACAATGAGCAGTTCTTC. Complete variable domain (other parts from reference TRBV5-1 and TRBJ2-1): KAGVTQTPRYLIKTRGQQVTLSCSPISGHRSVSWYQQTPGQGLQFLFEYFSETQRNKGNFPGRFSGRQFSNSRSEMNVSTLELGDSALYLCASSLTSGIYNEQFFGPGTRLTVL.

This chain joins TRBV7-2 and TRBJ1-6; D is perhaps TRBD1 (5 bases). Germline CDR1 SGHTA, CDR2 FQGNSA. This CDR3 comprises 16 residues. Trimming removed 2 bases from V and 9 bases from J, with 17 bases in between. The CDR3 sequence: CASSLIFPRGGSPLHF. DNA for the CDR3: TGTGCCAGCAGCTTAATTTTTCCCCGGGGGGGTTCACCCCTCCACTTT.

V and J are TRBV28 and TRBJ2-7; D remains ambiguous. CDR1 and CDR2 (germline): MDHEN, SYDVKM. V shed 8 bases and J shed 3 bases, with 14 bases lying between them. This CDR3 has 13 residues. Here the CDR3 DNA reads TGTGCCAGCGGAAACACCCAAGACTACGAGCAGTACTTC. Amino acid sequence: CASGNTQDYEQYF. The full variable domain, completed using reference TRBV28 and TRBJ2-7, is DVKVTQSSRYLVKRTGEKVFLECVQDMDHENMFWYRQDPGLGLRLIYFSYDVKMKEKGDIPEGYSVSREKKERFSLILESASTNQTSMYLCASGNTQDYEQYFGPGTRLTVT.

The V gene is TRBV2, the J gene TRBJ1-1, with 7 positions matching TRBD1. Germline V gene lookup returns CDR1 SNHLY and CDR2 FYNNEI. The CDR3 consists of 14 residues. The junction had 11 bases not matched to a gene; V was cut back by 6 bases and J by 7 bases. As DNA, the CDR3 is TGTGCCAGCAGGAATGGGCAGGGGGTCCTTGAAGCTTTCTTT. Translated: CASRNGQGVLEAFF. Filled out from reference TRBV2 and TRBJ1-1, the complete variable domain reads EPEVTQTPSHQVTQMGQEVILRCVPISNHLYFYWYRQILGQKVEFLVSFYNNEISEKSEIFDDQFSVERPDGSNFTLKIRSTKLEDSAMYFCASRNGQGVLEAFFGQGTRLTVV.

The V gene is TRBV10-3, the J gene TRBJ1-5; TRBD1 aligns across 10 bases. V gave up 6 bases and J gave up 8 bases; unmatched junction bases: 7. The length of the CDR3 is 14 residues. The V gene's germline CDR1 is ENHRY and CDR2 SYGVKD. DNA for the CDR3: TGTGCCATCAGCAGGACAGGGGGTGTGGAGCCCCAGCATTTT. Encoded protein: CAISRTGGVEPQHF.

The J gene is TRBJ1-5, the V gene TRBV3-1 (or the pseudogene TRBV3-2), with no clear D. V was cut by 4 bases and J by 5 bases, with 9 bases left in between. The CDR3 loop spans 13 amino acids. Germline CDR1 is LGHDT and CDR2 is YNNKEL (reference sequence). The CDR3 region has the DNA TGTGCCAGCAGCCCCGTGGGTGATCAGCCCCAGCATTTT. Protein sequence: CASSPVGDQPQHF.

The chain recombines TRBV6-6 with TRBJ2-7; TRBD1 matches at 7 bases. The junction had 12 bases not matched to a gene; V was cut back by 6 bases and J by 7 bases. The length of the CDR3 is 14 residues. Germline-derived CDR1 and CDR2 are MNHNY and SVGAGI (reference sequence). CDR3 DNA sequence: TGTGCCAGCAGCCGTCAACAGGGGATTGGAGAGCAGTACTTC. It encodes CASSRQQGIGEQYF.

The CDR3 loop is CASSLNWAGRNTEAFF. The CDR3 DNA is TGTGCCAGCAGCTTAAATTGGGCAGGTCGGAACACTGAAGCTTTCTTT. The V and J genes are TRBV7-9 and TRBJ1-1; no firm D call. This CDR3 has 16 residues. Germline V gives CDR1 SEHNR, CDR2 FQNEAQ (reference sequence). Trimming removed 2 bases at V and 1 base at J, with 14 bases between.

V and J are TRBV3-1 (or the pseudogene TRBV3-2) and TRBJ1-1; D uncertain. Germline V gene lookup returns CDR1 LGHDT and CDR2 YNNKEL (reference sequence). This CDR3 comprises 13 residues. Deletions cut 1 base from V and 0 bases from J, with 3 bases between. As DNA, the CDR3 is TGTGCCAGCAGCCAAGCCGTGAACACTGAAGCTTTCTTT. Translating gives CASSQAVNTEAFF.

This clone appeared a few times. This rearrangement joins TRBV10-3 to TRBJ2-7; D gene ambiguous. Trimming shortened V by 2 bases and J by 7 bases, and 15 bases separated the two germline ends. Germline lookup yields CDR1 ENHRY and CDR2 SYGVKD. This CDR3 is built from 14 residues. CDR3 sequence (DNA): TGTGCCATCAGTGAGGGACCCCAATCTGAGGAGCAGTACTTC. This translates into CAISEGPQSEEQYF.

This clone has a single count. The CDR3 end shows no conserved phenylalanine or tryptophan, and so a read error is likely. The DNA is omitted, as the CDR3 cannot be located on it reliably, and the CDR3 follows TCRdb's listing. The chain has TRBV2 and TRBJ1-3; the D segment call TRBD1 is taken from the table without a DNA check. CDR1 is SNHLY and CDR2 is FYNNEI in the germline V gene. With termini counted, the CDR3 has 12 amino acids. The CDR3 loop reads CASSEQAPLSLV.

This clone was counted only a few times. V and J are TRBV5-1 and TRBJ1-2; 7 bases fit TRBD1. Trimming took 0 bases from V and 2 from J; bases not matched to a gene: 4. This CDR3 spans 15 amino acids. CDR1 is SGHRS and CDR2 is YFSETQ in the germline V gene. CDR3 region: CASSLGGTENYGYTF. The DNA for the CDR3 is TGCGCCAGCAGCTTGGGAGGGACAGAGAACTATGGCTACACCTTC.

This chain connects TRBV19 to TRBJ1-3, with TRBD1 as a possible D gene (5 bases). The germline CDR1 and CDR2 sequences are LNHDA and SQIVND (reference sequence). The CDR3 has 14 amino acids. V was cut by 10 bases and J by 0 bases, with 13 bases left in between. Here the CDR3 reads CATRDGGSGNTIYF. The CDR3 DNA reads TGTGCCACTAGGGACGGCGGCTCTGGAAACACCATATATTTT.

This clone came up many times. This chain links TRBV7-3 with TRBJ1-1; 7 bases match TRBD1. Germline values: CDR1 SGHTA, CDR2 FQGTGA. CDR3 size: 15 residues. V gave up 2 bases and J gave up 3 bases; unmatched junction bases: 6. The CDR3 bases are TGTGCCAGCAGCTTATATGGCAGGGGGGACACTGAAGCTTTCTTT. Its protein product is CASSLYGRGDTEAFF.

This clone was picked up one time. The CDR3 loop reads CASSLVLAGRETQYF. DNA of the CDR3: TGTGCCAGCAGCTTAGTCCTAGCGGGAAGAGAGACCCAGTACTTC. This chain links TRBV7-2 with TRBJ2-5; 9 bases agree with TRBD2. Germline V lookup: CDR1 SGHTA, CDR2 FQGNSA. J gave up 4 bases and V 1 base, and 4 bases lay outside the gene matches. This CDR3 region has 15 residues.

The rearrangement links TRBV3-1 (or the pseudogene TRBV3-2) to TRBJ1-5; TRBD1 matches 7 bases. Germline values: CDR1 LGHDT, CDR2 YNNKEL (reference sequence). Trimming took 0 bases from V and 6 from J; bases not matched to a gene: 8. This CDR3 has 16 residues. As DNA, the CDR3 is TGTGCCAGCAGCCAAGATGGGGGGCAGGGGGTTCAGCCCCAGCATTTT. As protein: CASSQDGGQGVQPQHF.

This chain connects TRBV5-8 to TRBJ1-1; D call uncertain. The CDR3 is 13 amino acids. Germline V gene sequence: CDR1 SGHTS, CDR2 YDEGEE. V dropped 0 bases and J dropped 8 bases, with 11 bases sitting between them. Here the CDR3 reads CASSLGGRREAFF. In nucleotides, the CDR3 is TGTGCCAGCAGCTTGGGAGGCAGGCGGGAAGCTTTCTTT.

The CDR3 sequence: CASSRGGGYTEAFF. The CDR3 region has the DNA TGCGCCAGCAGCCGGGGCGGGGGGTACACTGAAGCTTTCTTT. The chain couples TRBV5-1 to TRBJ1-1, with D possibly matching TRBD1 (5 bases). In germline, CDR1 is SGHRS, CDR2 YFSETQ. This CDR3 contains 14 residues. V was trimmed by 4 bases and J by 3 bases, leaving 13 bases between them.

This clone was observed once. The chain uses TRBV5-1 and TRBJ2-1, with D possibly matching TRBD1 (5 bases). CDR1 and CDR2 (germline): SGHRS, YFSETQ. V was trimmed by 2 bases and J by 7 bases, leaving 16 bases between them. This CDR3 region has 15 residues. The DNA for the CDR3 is TGCGCCAGCAGCTTTTTTGGGGCGGTGGGAAATGAGCAGTTCTTC. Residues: CASSFFGAVGNEQFF.